This T cell receptor (beta chain) was profiled in a study of cytomegalovirus exposure and HLA in healthy donors. Study conclusions and caveats: A missense variant in DCLRE1C was later tied to TCR beta V- and J-gene trimming. There was a cluster of highly shared sequence variants that was likely a sequencing artifact. For cytomegalovirus status, the classifier reportedly gave diagnoses with high specificity and sensitivity.

With 60 Vbeta and 13 Jbeta primers, the PCR was carried out. Profiling relied on immunoSEQ multiplex PCR, and the TCRdb table lists in-frame clones only, not all of them. This sample has over 150,000 clones, with 84% found just once. About this clone: Its matching antigen is unknown.

The receptor was derived from a girl aged 5-17 years in good health and CMV-seropositive. Material for sequencing was PBMCs.

This CDR3 reads CASSPGTENTEAFF. The CDR3 DNA follows: TGCGCCAGCAGCCCCGGGACAGAGAACACTGAAGCTTTCTTT. The J gene is TRBJ1-1, the V gene TRBV4-1; 7 bases match TRBD1. This CDR3 contains 14 residues. The J segment lost 1 base and the V segment lost 4 bases, leaving 3 bases of the junction unmatched. Germline V gene lookup returns CDR1 MGHRA and CDR2 YSYEKL.